The sequence of this TCR beta chain was determined in a study of control samples from healthy donors and cancer patients. The CDR3 is 9 residues long. In germline, CDR1 is SQVTM, CDR2 ANQGSEA. A remark on this clone: One end of the junction does not line up with germline, which may come from a read error.

Using immunoSEQ multiplex PCR, the repertoire was profiled, and TCRdb retains in-frame clones only, with some absent. Here the sample spans 65,000 to 95,000 clones, approximately 91% being singletons. V is TRBV29-1 and J is TRBJ1-1, with D maybe TRBD1 (5 bases). Sequenced material: blood. This sequence originates from a man aged 45-65 years in good health. This CDR3 is CSVEAWGVF. CDR3 DNA: TGCAGCGTTGAGGCGTGGGGGGTCTTT.